A selection of T cell receptor beta chains follows, all from one sample in a study of post-analysis software for immune sequencing data. Using its own MiXCR run on the PCR reads, TCRdb lists one record per CDR3 protein. The sample lists 700,000 to 900,000 distinct CDR3 sequences, about 43% occurring once. Sequencing was performed on blood. The receptors stem from a girl under 18 with multiple sclerosis. The CDR3 runs from the conserved cysteine through the conserved F or W. Each record gives: J gene, clone size, V gene, D gene, CDR3 DNA, CDR3 protein. A D gene is named only where the DNA matches it firmly. Clone size is not always given. Where it is, it says once, few, many or a class for expanded clones.

>TRBJ2-1|few|TRBV29-1|TRBD2
TGCAGCGTTGAAGATCGCGGACTAGCCGCCGATGAGCAGTTCTTC
CSVEDRGLAADEQFF
>TRBJ2-5|few|TRBV7-3|-
TGTGCCAGCAGCTGCAGAGAGACCCAGTACTTC
CASSCRETQYF
>TRBJ2-3|-|TRBV7-2|-
TGTGCCAGCAGCTTATTACATTCCACAGATACGCAGTATTTT
CASSLLHSTDTQYF
>TRBJ2-7|-|TRBV12-3/TRBV12-4|-
TGTGCCAGCAGCTCGACTAGTCGGGGCTACGAGCAGTACTTC
CASSSTSRGYEQYF
>TRBJ2-3|-|TRBV5-8|TRBD2
TGTGCCAGCAGAGGTGCTACGGGAGGGCCAGGTGATACGCAGTATTTT
CASRGATGGPGDTQYF
>TRBJ2-7|-|TRBV20-1|-
TGCAGTGCTAGGCCCCGTTTACGGGACTACGAGCAGTACTTC
CSARPRLRDYEQYF
>TRBJ2-1|-|TRBV20-1|-
TGCAGTGCTAGAGGGAGGTGGAGCTCCTACAATGAGCAGTTCTTC
CSARGRWSSYNEQFF
>TRBJ2-1|-|TRBV6-1|-
TGTGCCACCCACGTGGGTGAGCAGTTCTTC
CATHVGEQFF
>TRBJ2-1|-|TRBV21-1|-
TGTGCCAGCAGCAAAAAAAGCCGGAGCTCCTACAATGAGCAGTTCTTC
CASSKKSRSSYNEQFF
>TRBJ2-6|-|TRBV9|-
TGTGCCAGCAGCACCTTGGGGGCCAACGTCCTGACTTTC
CASSTLGANVLTF
>TRBJ2-1|once|TRBV20-1|-
TGCAGTGCTAGTGAGGGCCCCCTGGATGAGCAGTTCTTC
CSASEGPLDEQFF
>TRBJ1-1|-|TRBV6-5|-
TGTACCAGCAGTTACACTGCGGGACCCGGACGGACTGAAGCTTTCTTT
CTSSYTAGPGRTEAFF
>TRBJ1-2|-|TRBV6-5|TRBD1
TGTGCCAGCAGCAGGGGGACCGATAACTATGGCTACACCTTC
CASSRGTDNYGYTF